This TCR beta chain was identified during a study of blood T cell repertoires in COVID-19. Sequenced by immunoSEQ multiplex PCR; TCRdb stores in-frame clones only, minus some. Among approximately 250,000 clones listed, approximately 88% were seen once. Germline CDR1 reads LNHDA; CDR2 reads SQIVND (reference sequence). This CDR3 contains 15 residues. Trimming took 6 bases from V and 5 from J; bases not matched to a gene: 10. The gene calls are TRBV19 and TRBJ2-7, with TRBD2 matching over 10 bases. The sample taken for sequencing was PBMCs or T cells enriched from blood (not recorded which). This sequence was found in a woman in her thirties or forties with acute COVID-19. The CDR3 DNA reads TGTGCCAGTAGACCGCGACTAGCGGGCCTGGACGAGCAGTACGTC. Translation gives CASRPRLAGLDEQYV.